The source of this T cell receptor beta chain is a study of type 1 and type 2 diabetes patients (dated by TCRdb to the mid-2010s). For the wider study: About 9 type 1 diabetes patients, four type 2 diabetes patients and six or seven nondiabetic controls were recruited in China to form the cohort. Across the study, CD4+ and CD8+ T cells were positively selected from PBMCs by means of CD4 or CD8 MicroBeads on MACS columns. A total of 15 million to 20 million paired-end reads was generated across the whole study. In the study, high-throughput sequencing was used to profile TCRbeta repertoires so that type 1 diabetes, type 2 diabetes and nondiabetic individuals could be compared. For the type 1 diabetes patients, the type 2 diabetes patients acted as a disease comparison group. Comparing roughly 20-cycle and roughly 25-cycle amplification showed similar V gene usage, suggesting similar primer efficiencies and random PCR bias. The TCRbeta libraries underwent paired-end sequencing on Illumina HiSeq 2000 or MiSeq instruments. The full study reports these points: Type 2 diabetes and control samples had highly correlated V and J gene usage patterns, with an average between-sample correlation of approximately 0.97. Type 2 diabetes repertoires showed high diversity, significantly greater than type 1 diabetes repertoires in both CD4+ and CD8+ T cells. Since just a limited number of T2D and control samples were sequenced, some T1D-only HECs might also appear in more T2D or control samples. Type 2 diabetes patients had few highly-expanded CD4+ clones (median one), and those clones made up a median 3.9% of reads. Study groups were not matched for age and gender, which possibly biased interpretation.

Sequencing was performed on an Illumina MiSeq. Genomic DNA from sorted T cell subsets was used as template for TCRbeta CDR3 amplification. The TCRbeta CDR3 region was amplified by multiplex PCR using 30 forward and 13 reverse primers. AMPure XP beads were used to purify the PCR products, after which a second approximately 25-cycle PCR added indices and adaptors. Before sequencing, the libraries were purified from gel with the QIAquick Gel Extraction Kit. On the authors' methods: FLASH was used to merge paired-end reads, and IgBLAST was used to align the merged reads to IMGT V, D and J germline references. Reads with less than 70% alignment identity to germline references were removed, leaving some 10 million reads across the study. Following IMGT definitions, CDR3 boundaries, reading frame and productivity were assigned. A highly-expanded clone was defined as any clone making up 1% or more of reads, and normalized Shannon entropy served as the measure of diversity. Group differences in Shannon entropy were tested with unpaired two-tailed t-tests. TCRdb reprocessed the public reads (quality trimming at Q25 with fastp, clone calling with MiXCR) and kept in-frame beta chains. Every CDR3 protein is listed once, alongside the most common genes and DNA of its rows. Here the V and J calls rest on TCRdb's processing, not on the authors' analysis. The sample table shows around 300,000 distinct CDR3 sequences, and around 47% are seen once. Of the sample, roughly 15% falls within the top ten clones.

All diabetic patients met standard classification criteria for type 1 or type 2 diabetes, with glucose and C-peptide assessed by WHO-recommended methods. Donors were excluded if they had other autoimmune diseases or infections within the previous four weeks. From each participant, ten milliliters of peripheral blood were collected. PBMCs were isolated with LymphoPrep density separation. Trimming removed 2 bases from V and 5 bases from J; the gene matches leave 4 bases unexplained. CDR1 and CDR2 are read off the germline V gene (reference sequence) as LNHDA and SQIVND. Including cysteine and phenylalanine, the CDR3 has 14 amino acids. Only the CDR3 region is kept as DNA, spanning 42 bases read in frame from base 1. Points on this clonotype: Its antigen is still unknown. Base qualities are not recorded, but no much larger clone differs from it by a single base.

The specimen sequenced was peripheral blood mononuclear cells (PBMCs). This TCR was recovered from a young man with type 2 diabetes. This chain joins TRBV19 to TRBJ2-7; 9 central nucleotides agree with TRBD1. The nucleotide sequence is TGTGCCAGTAGTATAAGTACAGGGGGCGACGAGCAGTACTTC. Translation gives CASSISTGGDEQYF.